These 32 T cell receptor beta chains came from one sample sequenced in a study of beta chain features in type 1 diabetes. Which antigens these TCRs recognize remains unknown. The study reverse transcribed the entire isolated RNA, so it sequenced expressed TCRB transcripts. Sequencing used immunoSEQ multiplex PCR; TCRdb keeps in-frame clones, though not all of them. The table shows 250,000 to 300,000 clones, with roughly 24% occurring only once. Findings of the study overall: Shortening that was moderate but significant affected the TCRB CDR3s of Type 1 diabetes patients in all four CD4+ subsets.

Sequencing was carried out using naive CD4+ T cells from blood. The receptors shown here come from a woman in her twenties or thirties with type 1 diabetes.

CDR3: CASSGRGGGETQYF. DNA for the CDR3: TGCGCCAGCAGCGGCCGCGGGGGCGGGGAGACCCAGTACTTC. The gene calls are TRBV5-1 and TRBJ2-5; D is possibly TRBD2 (7 bases). V lost 4 bases and J lost 5, with 15 bases in between. The CDR3 extends over 14 amino acids. The germline V gene encodes CDR1 SGHRS and CDR2 YFSETQ.

The V call is TRBV2, the J call TRBJ1-2; D is ambiguous. The germline CDR1 and CDR2 sequences are SNHLY and FYNNEI. This CDR3 has 12 amino acids. V was trimmed by 2 bases and J by 2 bases, leaving 3 bases between them. For the CDR3, the DNA is TGTGCCAGCAGTGAATTAAACTATGGCTACACCTTC. Amino acid sequence: CASSELNYGYTF. Variable domain in full (rest from reference TRBV2 and TRBJ1-2): EPEVTQTPSHQVTQMGQEVILRCVPISNHLYFYWYRQILGQKVEFLVSFYNNEISEKSEIFDDQFSVERPDGSNFTLKIRSTKLEDSAMYFCASSELNYGYTFGSGTRLTVV.

J is TRBJ2-5 and V is TRBV5-1, with D hard to call. V was shortened by 5 bases and J by 4 bases, with 15 bases between the two germline ends. From germline, CDR1 is SGHRS and CDR2 YFSETQ. This CDR3 comprises 14 residues. The CDR3 coding sequence is TGCGCCAGCAGGCCCGGGTTTCTCGGAGAGACCCAGTACTTC. Translated: CASRPGFLGETQYF.

This clone has a handful of counts. V gene TRBV30 combines with J gene TRBJ2-1; 8 positions agree with TRBD2. V lost 3 bases, J lost 12 bases, and 7 bases stayed unmatched. The germline V gene has CDR1 GTSNPN and CDR2 SVGIG (reference sequence). This CDR3 is 12 amino acids long. DNA of the CDR3: TGTGCCTGGAGAGGGCTAGCGGGCCTGCAGTTCTTC. It translates to CAWRGLAGLQFF.

The J gene is TRBJ2-5, the V gene TRBV5-1, with 7 bases matching TRBD1. The CDR3 is 14 residues long. Germline V lookup: CDR1 SGHRS, CDR2 YFSETQ. The V gene end was trimmed by 0 bases and the J gene end by 1 base; junction bases not matched to a gene: 0. CDR3 region: CASSLGDSQETQYF. As DNA, the CDR3 is TGCGCCAGCAGCTTGGGGGACAGCCAAGAGACCCAGTACTTC. The variable domain in full, with the rest retrieved from reference TRBV5-1 and TRBJ2-5, is KAGVTQTPRYLIKTRGQQVTLSCSPISGHRSVSWYQQTPGQGLQFLFEYFSETQRNKGNFPGRFSGRQFSNSRSEMNVSTLELGDSALYLCASSLGDSQETQYFGPGTRLLVL.

This chain links TRBV7-3 with TRBJ2-2; maybe TRBD2 (5 bases). CDR1 is SGHTA and CDR2 is FQGTGA in the germline V gene. Trimming cost V 2 bases and J 5 bases, with 12 bases left between them. The CDR3 has 15 residues. The CDR3 coding sequence is TGTGCCAGCAGCTTATTCTCTGGGGAGACCGGGGAGCTGTTTTTT. Protein product: CASSLFSGETGELFF.

This clone was detected only a few times. The chain employs TRBV29-1 and TRBJ1-1; weak D call: TRBD1 (6 bases). The CDR3 is 12 amino acids. V dropped 7 bases and J dropped 5 bases, with 14 bases sitting between them. The germline V gene encodes CDR1 SQVTM and CDR2 ANQGSEA. The CDR3 bases are TGCAGCGCTGGACACAGGGAAACTGAAGCTTTCTTT. Translating gives CSAGHRETEAFF.

As DNA, the CDR3 is TGCGCCAGCAGCTTGGATAGCCTACAGCCCCAGCATTTT. The encoded protein is CASSLDSLQPQHF. The chain has TRBV5-1 and TRBJ1-5; D is ambiguous. Trimming stripped 0 bases from V and 7 bases from J, with 8 bases between. CDR3 length: 13 amino acids. Germline V gene data show CDR1 as SGHRS and CDR2 as YFSETQ. The full variable domain, with the rest looked up from reference TRBV5-1 and TRBJ1-5, is KAGVTQTPRYLIKTRGQQVTLSCSPISGHRSVSWYQQTPGQGLQFLFEYFSETQRNKGNFPGRFSGRQFSNSRSEMNVSTLELGDSALYLCASSLDSLQPQHFGDGTRLSIL.

This clone was detected only a few times. The CDR3 DNA reads as TGTGCCAGCACTTCTGCGGGATCCACAGATACGCAGTATTTT. It is translated as CASTSAGSTDTQYF. The chain recombines TRBV2 with TRBJ2-3, with D maybe TRBD2 (6 bases). CDR1 is SNHLY and CDR2 is FYNNEI in the germline V gene. The CDR3 totals 14 residues. Trimming pared 7 bases from V and 2 bases from J, leaving 13 bases between.

This chain joins TRBV11-2 and TRBJ2-3, with 7 bases matching TRBD2. After removal of 0 bases from V and 4 bases from J, the junction contained 1 base not matched to a gene. The CDR3 is made up of 14 amino acids. Germline V gene sequence: CDR1 SGHAT, CDR2 FQNNGV. The CDR3 DNA follows: TGTGCCAGCAGCTTAGAGCTAGCGGCAGATACGCAGTATTTT. Translated: CASSLELAADTQYF.

The chain joins TRBV28 to TRBJ1-2, with TRBD1 matching over 7 bases. Germline V gives CDR1 MDHEN, CDR2 SYDVKM. V lost 6 bases, J lost 3 bases, and 7 bases stayed unmatched. This CDR3 is built from 14 residues. The CDR3 DNA is TGTGCCAGCAGGCGACAGGGCAAGGACTATGGCTACACCTTC. It translates to CASRRQGKDYGYTF.

The chain links TRBV18 to TRBJ2-5; TRBD2 is a possible D gene (6 bases). The germline V gene has CDR1 KGHSH and CDR2 LQKENI. V lost 6 bases to trimming and J lost 4 bases, with 18 bases between them. The CDR3 covers 15 residues. This CDR3 is CASSPGLPDAETQYF. CDR3 coding DNA: TGTGCCAGCTCCCCGGGACTCCCCGACGCAGAGACCCAGTACTTC.

This clone was seen once. The rearrangement joins TRBV7-3 to TRBJ1-1, with a weak D call TRBD1 (6 bases). The germline V gene encodes CDR1 SGHTA and CDR2 FQGTGA. The CDR3 loop spans 13 amino acids. V was pared by 3 bases and J by 6 bases, with 11 bases between. The CDR3 reads CASSFYRVPEAFF. Here the CDR3 DNA reads TGTGCCAGCAGCTTCTACAGGGTTCCTGAAGCTTTCTTT.

The chain joins TRBV6-5 to TRBJ1-5; tentatively, D is TRBD1 (6 bases). The V end was cut by 3 bases, the J end by 2 bases, with 11 bases between. The CDR3 contains 15 residues. Germline V gives CDR1 MNHEY, CDR2 SVGAGI. The CDR3 reads CASSYNRDGNQPQHF. Written as DNA, the CDR3 is TGTGCCAGCAGTTATAACAGGGACGGCAATCAGCCCCAGCATTTT.

This clone was detected a few times. CDR3 in amino acids: CASSLNRASSYNEQFF. The CDR3, as DNA: TGTGCCAGCAGCTTAAACAGGGCTAGCTCCTACAATGAGCAGTTCTTC. This rearrangement joins TRBV7-3 to TRBJ2-1, with a possible D match to TRBD1 (6 bases). Germline V CDR1 and CDR2: SGHTA, FQGTGA. The CDR3 totals 16 residues. V lost 1 base and J lost 0, with 10 bases in between.

This clone has just a few counts. The chain combines TRBV28 with TRBJ2-7; D unclear. CDR1 MDHEN and CDR2 SYDVKM come from the germline V gene. The V end was cut by 5 bases, the J end by 3 bases, with 5 bases between. The CDR3 consists of 11 residues. In DNA form, the CDR3 reads TGTGCCAGCAGTAATCTCTACGAGCAGTACTTC. Its protein is CASSNLYEQYF.

The chain recombines TRBV2 with TRBJ2-1, with 10 bases fitting TRBD2. Germline CDR1 reads SNHLY; CDR2 reads FYNNEI. Trimming took 7 bases from V and 9 from J; bases not matched to a gene: 9. The CDR3 covers 14 residues. The CDR3 is CASIPTSGQGEQFF. The DNA of the CDR3 is TGTGCCAGCATCCCGACTAGCGGGCAAGGTGAGCAGTTCTTC.

The chain combines TRBV6-1 with TRBJ1-1, with 10 bases lining up with TRBD1. Germline-derived CDR1 and CDR2 are MNHNS and SASEGT. The CDR3 is made up of 14 amino acids. With 7 bases clipped from V and 1 base from J, the junction kept 3 bases outside the gene matches. The DNA for the CDR3 is TGTGCCAGCAAGGGACAGGGGTGGAACACTGAAGCTTTCTTT. As protein: CASKGQGWNTEAFF.

Comments on this clone: This specimen includes other DNA sequences encoding the same CDR3. This chain uses TRBV18 with TRBJ2-7; 11 bases map to TRBD2. This CDR3 region has 14 residues. Germline lookup yields CDR1 KGHSH and CDR2 LQKENI. V gave up 6 bases and J gave up 3 bases; unmatched junction bases: 4. This CDR3 reads CASSPGLADYEQYF. The CDR3 DNA is TGTGCCAGCTCTCCGGGACTAGCGGACTACGAGCAGTACTTC.

A few counts support this clone. The V and J genes are TRBV5-1 and TRBJ2-1, with a weak D call TRBD2 (5 bases). CDR1 and CDR2 from the germline V gene are SGHRS and YFSETQ. Trimming left V 4 bases short and J 2 bases short, with 7 bases between. The CDR3 runs 13 residues. For the CDR3, the DNA is TGCGCCAGCAGCCCCGGGACCTACAATGAGCAGTTCTTC. This sequence encodes CASSPGTYNEQFF. Drawing the rest from reference TRBV5-1 and TRBJ2-1, the complete variable domain is KAGVTQTPRYLIKTRGQQVTLSCSPISGHRSVSWYQQTPGQGLQFLFEYFSETQRNKGNFPGRFSGRQFSNSRSEMNVSTLELGDSALYLCASSPGTYNEQFFGPGTRLTVL.

The CDR3 here is CASGLRNTEAFF. CDR3 coding DNA: TGTGCTAGTGGTTTGCGTAACACTGAAGCTTTCTTT. The chain combines TRBV12-5 with TRBJ1-1, with D uncertain. The CDR3 spans 12 residues. Per the germline V gene, CDR1 is LGHNT and CDR2 is FRNRAP. Trimming removed 2 bases at V and 2 bases at J, with 3 bases between.

This sequence joins TRBV5-4 and TRBJ1-1, with D perhaps TRBD1 (6 bases). Per the germline V gene, CDR1 is SGHNT and CDR2 is YYREEE (reference sequence). The CDR3 loop spans 13 amino acids. V shed 4 bases and J shed 5 bases, with 12 bases lying between them. The CDR3 here is CASSPNRDTEAFF. For the CDR3, the DNA is TGTGCCAGCAGCCCGAACAGGGATACTGAAGCTTTCTTT.

This sequence joins TRBV2 and TRBJ2-5; TRBD2 matches at 13 bases. This CDR3 has 16 amino acids. Germline V gene sequence: CDR1 SNHLY, CDR2 FYNNEI. J lost 3 bases, V lost 6 bases, and 7 bases had no gene match. CDR3 protein: CASRGTSGIAEETQYF. CDR3 bases: TGTGCCAGCAGGGGGACTAGCGGGATTGCGGAAGAGACCCAGTACTTC.

This chain uses TRBV6-5 with TRBJ2-1; 11 positions match TRBD2. With V trimmed by 6 bases and J by 5 bases, 9 bases remained unmatched. The CDR3 runs 16 residues. Germline V gives CDR1 MNHEY, CDR2 SVGAGI. Here the CDR3 reads CASRYTQGLADNEQFF. Here the CDR3 DNA reads TGTGCCAGCAGGTACACCCAGGGACTAGCGGACAATGAGCAGTTCTTC.

In its sample, this clone was seen a few times. The chain couples TRBV6-1 to TRBJ2-1; 8 bases line up with TRBD2. The V gene's germline CDR1 is MNHNS and CDR2 SASEGT. After removal of 5 bases from V and 5 bases from J, the junction contained 8 bases not matched to a gene. This CDR3 spans 15 amino acids. The CDR3 loop reads CASSNTASGHNEQFF. The CDR3, as DNA: TGTGCCAGCAGTAATACCGCTAGCGGGCACAATGAGCAGTTCTTC.

V usage is TRBV29-1 and J usage is TRBJ1-1; D not certain. This CDR3 comprises 13 residues. Trimming took 3 bases from V and 1 from J, leaving 9 bases between them. The germline gives CDR1 SQVTM, CDR2 ANQGSEA. The CDR3: CSVDSGENTEAFF. The CDR3 bases are TGCAGCGTTGATTCCGGAGAGAACACTGAAGCTTTCTTT.

V is TRBV19 and J is TRBJ2-7; 8 positions match TRBD1. V gave up 5 bases and J gave up 7 bases; unmatched junction bases: 7. The CDR3 consists of 13 residues. Germline-derived CDR1 and CDR2 are LNHDA and SQIVND (reference sequence). This CDR3 reads CASSPDRAGEQYF. In nucleotides, the CDR3 is TGTGCCAGTAGTCCGGACAGGGCGGGAGAGCAGTACTTC.

Written as DNA, the CDR3 is TGCAGTGCTGGCCTAGTTGATACGCAGTATTTT. Its protein product is CSAGLVDTQYF. V and J are TRBV20-1 and TRBJ2-3; D uncertain. The CDR3 runs 11 residues. The germline gives CDR1 DFQATT, CDR2 SNEGSKA (reference sequence). The V gene lost 5 bases and the J gene lost 6 bases, with 9 bases spanning the gap.

V is TRBV6-5 and J is TRBJ1-2; D unclear. CDR1 MNHEY and CDR2 SVGAGI come from the germline V gene. The V and J ends lost 6 bases and 4 bases respectively, with 18 bases between them. There are 15 residues in the CDR3. CDR3 bases: TGTGCCAGCAGGCGTACTCGGCAGGCGATCTATGGCTACACCTTC. It translates to CASRRTRQAIYGYTF.

The sample holds a few counts of this clone. The rearrangement uses TRBV28 and TRBJ2-5; 10 bases align to TRBD1. CDR1 and CDR2 from the germline V gene are MDHEN and SYDVKM. There are 16 residues in the CDR3. Germline trimming cut 5 bases from V and 2 bases from J; bases unmatched to any gene: 8. CDR3: CASSGGGQGNQETQYF. The CDR3 DNA reads as TGTGCCAGCAGTGGGGGGGGACAGGGGAATCAAGAGACCCAGTACTTC. Filled out from reference TRBV28 and TRBJ2-5, the complete variable domain reads DVKVTQSSRYLVKRTGEKVFLECVQDMDHENMFWYRQDPGLGLRLIYFSYDVKMKEKGDIPEGYSVSREKKERFSLILESASTNQTSMYLCASSGGGQGNQETQYFGPGTRLLVL.

This clone was found a few times. The genes are TRBV6-5 and TRBJ1-5; 7 nucleotides align to TRBD1. The CDR3 runs to 15 residues. Germline V CDR1 and CDR2: MNHEY, SVGAGI. V shed 6 bases, J shed 3 bases, and the junction held 8 bases outside the gene matches. CDR3 in amino acids: CASSLTGTVNQPQHF. The DNA for the CDR3 is TGTGCCAGCAGCCTTACCGGGACAGTCAATCAGCCCCAGCATTTT.

The V call is TRBV7-9, the J call TRBJ1-2, with D maybe TRBD1 (5 bases). The CDR3 runs 18 residues. Deletions cut 1 base from V and 4 bases from J, with 22 bases between. The germline V gene has CDR1 SEHNR and CDR2 FQNEAQ (reference sequence). The CDR3 DNA reads as TGTGCCAGCAGCTTAGAGACATACGGGACTACGTTCGTCTATGGCTACACCTTC. It codes for CASSLETYGTTFVYGYTF.